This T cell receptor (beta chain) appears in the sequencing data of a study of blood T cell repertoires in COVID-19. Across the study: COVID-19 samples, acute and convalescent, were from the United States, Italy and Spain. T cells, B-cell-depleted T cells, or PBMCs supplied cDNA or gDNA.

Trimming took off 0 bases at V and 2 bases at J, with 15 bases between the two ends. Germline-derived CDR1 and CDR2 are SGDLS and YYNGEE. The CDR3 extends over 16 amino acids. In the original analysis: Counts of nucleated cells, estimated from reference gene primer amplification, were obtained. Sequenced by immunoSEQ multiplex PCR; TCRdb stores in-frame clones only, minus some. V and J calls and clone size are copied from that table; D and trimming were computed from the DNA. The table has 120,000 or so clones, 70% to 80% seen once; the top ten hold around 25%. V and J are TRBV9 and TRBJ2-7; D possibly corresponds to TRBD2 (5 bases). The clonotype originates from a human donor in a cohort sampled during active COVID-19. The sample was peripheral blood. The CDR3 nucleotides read TGTGCCAGCAGCGTAGGGATTGGGAGCGCGGCCTACGAGCAGTACTTC. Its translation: CASSVGIGSAAYEQYF.